This T cell receptor (beta chain) comes out of a study of blood T cell repertoires in COVID-19. Study overall: Material from acute and convalescent COVID-19 was sourced from the United States, Italy and Spain.

Losses at the gene ends were 2 bases for V and 0 bases for J; bases not matched to a gene: 0. The CDR3 totals 17 residues. The germline V gene encodes CDR1 SGDLS and CDR2 YYNGEE. In the authors' workflow: Nucleated cell counts were estimated from reference gene primer amplification. Sequenced by immunoSEQ multiplex PCR; TCRdb stores in-frame clones only, minus some. Clone size and V and J calls were adopted from that table, with D and trimming inferred from the DNA. The table records under 250,000 clones, approximately 90% of them present only once. Sequencing was carried out using peripheral blood. This clonotype was sampled from a man aged 18 to 29 with active or convalescent COVID-19. V usage is TRBV9 and J usage is TRBJ2-3, with 16 bases matching TRBD2. CDR3 DNA sequence: TGTGCCAGCAGCGTGGGACTAGCGGGAGGGAGCACAGATACGCAGTATTTT. It is translated as CASSVGLAGGSTDTQYF.